This T cell receptor (beta chain) is drawn from a study of early T cells in non-severe SARS-CoV-2 infection. Per germline, CDR1 MNHEY and CDR2 SVGAGI. CDR3 length equals 14 residues. Trimming took off 2 bases at V and 2 bases at J, with 6 bases between the two ends. This clonotype was seen at least ten times. TCRdb reanalysed the 5' RACE reads using MiXCR and keeps one entry per CDR3 protein. The sample comprises about 64,000 distinct CDR3 sequences, about an eighth of which are singletons, and more than 3.5% rests with the top ten. The chain uses TRBV6-5 and TRBJ2-2; D is ambiguous. This sequence was found in an adult who was a healthcare worker with PCR-confirmed SARS-CoV-2 infection or an uninfected control (not recorded which). Sample: whole blood. The CDR3 region is CASSYHSNTGELFF. The CDR3 coding sequence is TGTGCCAGCAGTTACCACAGTAACACCGGGGAGCTGTTTTTT.